These 19 T cell receptor beta chains were sequenced from one sample in a study of cytomegalovirus exposure and HLA in healthy donors. Use of 60 Vbeta and 13 Jbeta primers characterized the PCR. Assay used: immunoSEQ multiplex PCR; TCRdb lists only in-frame clones, some missing. The repertoire consists of over 150,000 clones, with around 80% occurring once and the leading ten covering 4.8%. Sequencing was carried out using PBMCs. The origin of the receptors is a man in his late teens or twenties in good health and CMV-seronegative.

J is TRBJ2-7 and V is TRBV5-1; a possible D gene is TRBD1 (5 bases). This CDR3 comprises 14 residues. CDR1 is SGHRS and CDR2 is YFSETQ in the germline V gene. Trimming stripped 4 bases from V and 0 bases from J, with 11 bases between. CDR3 DNA sequence: TGCGCCAGCAGCCCCACCCAGGGCTCCTACGAGCAGTACTTC. Amino acids: CASSPTQGSYEQYF.

The CDR3 region is CASLTRESGNTIYF. CDR3 DNA sequence: TGTGCCAGCCTCACTAGGGAGTCCGGAAACACCATATATTTT. The genes are TRBV7-9 and TRBJ1-3, with D unresolved. V was pared by 8 bases and J by 4 bases, with 15 bases between. This CDR3 comprises 14 residues. CDR1 and CDR2 (germline): SEHNR, FQNEAQ (reference sequence).

The chain couples TRBV6-4 to TRBJ1-1; a weak D match, TRBD1 (5 bases). Between the trimmed V and J ends, which lost 2 bases and 10 bases, there was a span of 14 bases. The germline CDR1 and CDR2 sequences are MRHNA and SNTAGT. This CDR3 is 13 amino acids long. The CDR3 sequence is CASSDVEGSAAFF. CDR3 sequence (DNA): TGTGCCAGCAGTGACGTGGAGGGGTCTGCAGCTTTCTTT.

Concerning this clone itself: This CDR3 is also generated by other DNA sequences in the sample. The V call is TRBV2, the J call TRBJ2-1; TRBD2 matches at 9 bases. This CDR3 has 18 residues. V lost 9 bases and J lost 1; bases outside the gene matches: 16. CDR1 is SNHLY, CDR2 FYNNEI, per germline. CDR3 nucleotide sequence: TGTGCCAGTCTAACTACGGCGGGAGGGCCGAGTTCCTACAATGAGCAGTTCTTC. Translation: CASLTTAGGPSSYNEQFF. Variable domain in full (rest from reference TRBV2 and TRBJ2-1): EPEVTQTPSHQVTQMGQEVILRCVPISNHLYFYWYRQILGQKVEFLVSFYNNEISEKSEIFDDQFSVERPDGSNFTLKIRSTKLEDSAMYFCASLTTAGGPSSYNEQFFGPGTRLTVL.

V and J are TRBV25-1 and TRBJ2-1; 7 bases agree with TRBD1. Germline V gene data show CDR1 as MGHDK and CDR2 as SYGVNS. The CDR3 sequence is 14 residues long. Trimming at V came to 5 bases and at J to 6 bases, leaving 7 bases not matched to a gene. The CDR3 nucleotides are TGTGCCAGCAGTTTCGATAACAGGGGCAATGAGCAGTTCTTC. Its protein product is CASSFDNRGNEQFF.

The V gene is TRBV21-1, the J gene TRBJ2-3; TRBD2 is the table's D call, not checked against the DNA. TRBV21-1 constitutes a pseudogene. This CDR3 is built from 15 residues. The CDR3 DNA is TGTGCCAGCAGCAAGAATCTAGCGGGAACAGATACGCAGTATTTT. Amino acid sequence: CASSKNLAGTDTQYF.

The chain carries TRBV29-1 and TRBJ1-1, with D perhaps matching TRBD1 (5 bases). Germline V gene lookup returns CDR1 SQVTM and CDR2 ANQGSEA. V was shortened by 6 bases and J by 1 base, with 9 bases between the two germline ends. This CDR3 is built from 12 residues. CDR3 in DNA: TGCAGCGTCCCAGACAGGAACACTGAAGCTTTCTTT. This encodes CSVPDRNTEAFF. The full variable domain, with the rest looked up from reference TRBV29-1 and TRBJ1-1, is SAVISQKPSRDICQRGTSLTIQCQVDSQVTMMFWYRQQPGQSLTLIATANQGSEATYESGFVIDKFPISRPNLTFSTLTVSNMSPEDSSIYLCSVPDRNTEAFFGQGTRLTVV.

As DNA, the CDR3 is TGTGCCAGCAGCCTAAACCGCGGCGTCAATCAGCCCCAGCATTTT. Translation: CASSLNRGVNQPQHF. The chain uses TRBV5-6 and TRBJ1-5; D is uncertain. CDR1 and CDR2 from the germline V gene are SGHDT and YYEEEE. The CDR3 is 15 residues long. V gave up 4 bases and J gave up 3 bases, with 14 bases separating them.

There are a few counts of this clone. The V call is TRBV4-1, the J call TRBJ2-3, with a tentative D call TRBD2 (5 bases). The CDR3 length is 15 residues. V gave up 2 bases and J gave up 0 bases, with 9 bases separating them. CDR1 and CDR2 (germline): MGHRA, YSYEKL. CDR3 sequence: CASSQFGVSTDTQYF. The CDR3 DNA reads as TGCGCCAGCAGCCAATTCGGGGTTAGCACAGATACGCAGTATTTT.

The chain recombines TRBV27 with TRBJ2-5, with TRBD1 identical over 7 bases. With 2 bases clipped from V and 3 bases from J, the junction kept 3 bases outside the gene matches. Germline-derived CDR1 and CDR2 are MNHEY and SMNVEV (reference sequence). The length of the CDR3 is 14 residues. CDR3 bases: TGTGCCAGCAGTTTACGCAGGGGGAAAGAGACCCAGTACTTC. Its protein is CASSLRRGKETQYF.

This clone was recorded only once. The chain recombines TRBV7-9 with TRBJ2-7; weak D call: TRBD1 (5 bases). From germline, CDR1 is SEHNR and CDR2 FQNEAQ (reference sequence). V lost 2 bases to trimming and J lost 2 bases, with 13 bases between them. This CDR3 spans 15 amino acids. DNA for the CDR3: TGTGCCAGCAGCTTAAGGTCCGGACAAACCTACGAGCAGTACTTC. Amino acid sequence: CASSLRSGQTYEQYF.

The genes are TRBV9 and TRBJ2-7; D is undetermined. The CDR3 extends over 14 amino acids. Germline CDR1 and CDR2: SGDLS and YYNGEE. V lost 0 bases and J 6 bases, leaving 13 bases between the germline ends. CDR3 in DNA: TGTGCCAGCAGCGTAGACCCAGGATACGTCGAGCAGTACTTC. The encoded protein is CASSVDPGYVEQYF.

The chain joins TRBV7-2 to TRBJ2-1, with TRBD2 identical over 14 bases. Germline V gene lookup returns CDR1 SGHTA and CDR2 FQGNSA. Losses at the gene ends were 6 bases for V and 7 bases for J; bases not matched to a gene: 11. This CDR3 has 17 residues. As DNA, the CDR3 is TGTGCCAGCAGTTTCGGGACTAGCGGGAGTTTTTGGAATGAGCAGTTCTTC. Translating gives CASSFGTSGSFWNEQFF.

The chain couples TRBV5-1 to TRBJ2-1, with 11 positions matching TRBD1. Germline CDR1 reads SGHRS; CDR2 reads YFSETQ. J lost 10 bases, V lost 3 bases, and 9 bases had no gene match. The CDR3 is made up of 15 amino acids. The DNA for the CDR3 is TGCGCCAGCAGCTCAGAGGACAGGGGGCGTGGGGAGCAGTTCTTC. This sequence encodes CASSSEDRGRGEQFF.

V usage is TRBV28 and J usage is TRBJ1-2; 10 nucleotides align to TRBD1. After removal of 7 bases from V and 7 bases from J, the junction contained 15 bases not matched to a gene. This CDR3 region has 16 residues. Germline values: CDR1 MDHEN, CDR2 SYDVKM. The CDR3 reads CASTSPRDRGKIGYTF. CDR3 nucleotide sequence: TGTGCCAGCACCTCCCCCCGGGACAGGGGTAAGATTGGCTACACCTTC.

The CDR3 bases are TGCGCCAGCAGTCAACCCCGGACAGAAAAGAACACTGAAGCTTTCTTT. This codes for CASSQPRTEKNTEAFF. V and J are TRBV23-1 and TRBJ1-1, with D perhaps TRBD1 (6 bases). TRBV23-1 is treated as an ORF (open reading frame) with a function not yet certain. With 2 bases removed from V and 1 base from J, the gap between germline ends came to 14 bases. This CDR3 spans 16 amino acids.

The chain recombines TRBV5-1 with TRBJ1-6; TRBD1 aligns across 12 bases. The trim removed 2 bases at V and 10 bases at J, leaving 4 bases unmatched. The CDR3 sequence is 15 residues long. Germline V gene lookup returns CDR1 SGHRS and CDR2 YFSETQ. The CDR3 coding sequence is TGCGCCAGCAGCTTTCGGGACAGGGGGCTGTCACCCCTCCACTTT. Translating it yields CASSFRDRGLSPLHF.

The chain employs TRBV6-6 and TRBJ2-3; 8 bases are shared with TRBD2. The CDR3 has 14 amino acids. Germline V CDR1 and CDR2: MNHNY, SVGAGI (reference sequence). J was trimmed by 2 bases and V by 8 bases; bases with no gene match: 6. The CDR3 is CASGREGPTDTQYF. The CDR3 DNA sequence: TGTGCCAGCGGTCGGGAGGGCCCCACAGATACGCAGTATTTT.

The chain is built from TRBV7-9 and TRBJ2-3; D not certain. This CDR3 comprises 15 residues. Germline V CDR1 and CDR2: SEHNR, FQNEAQ (reference sequence). V gave up 0 bases and J gave up 2 bases, with 9 bases separating them. Written as DNA, the CDR3 is TGTGCCAGCAGCTTAGCGCCTAAGATCACAGATACGCAGTATTTT. It codes for CASSLAPKITDTQYF.